This T cell receptor beta chain appears in the sequencing data of a study of graft-versus-host responses after intestinal transplantation. Study results and limitations: Within allografts, high graft-versus-host to host-versus-graft clonal ratios were seen among patients with graft-donor T cell macrochimerism.

Germline assignment: CDR1 SGHTA and CDR2 FQGNSA. CDR3 size: 15 residues. Trimming shortened V by 5 bases and J by 7 bases, and 18 bases separated the two germline ends. The protocol was immunoSEQ multiplex PCR, while the TCRdb copy is restricted to in-frame clones and leaves out a portion. In the table there are about 12,000 clones, around a third of which are singletons. The authors plated approximately 200,000 CFSE-labeled responder cells with approximately 200,000 irradiated, violet-dye-labeled stimulator cells. This material consisted of alloreactive CD8+ T cells from a mixed lymphocyte reaction culture, taken before intestinal transplant. The subset: CFSE-low proliferating T cells sorted from roughly 6-day pre-transplant mixed lymphocyte reaction (GvH or HvG direction). The V call is TRBV7-2, the J call TRBJ1-5, with a tentative D call TRBD1 (5 bases). The sequence was collected from a human patient who received an intestinal transplant. In DNA, the CDR3 is TGTGCCAGCAGCGAGGGGAGGGGCGCGAGACAGCCCCAGCATTTT. It is translated as CASSEGRGARQPQHF.